Each of the 3 T cell receptor beta chains below was sequenced from the same sample in a study of blood T cells in healthy people across ages. A J-beta primer mix and a sample-barcoded 5' primer were used in a second PCR of roughly 6 to 12 cycles. A single record per CDR3 protein comes from TCRdb applying MiXCR to the 5' RACE reads. The sample holds hundreds of thousands of distinct CDR3 sequences, more than 40% seen once. The source material was blood. The receptor source for this set is a man aged 55-75 years in good health.

The chain is built from TRBV20-1 and TRBJ2-7; 8 nucleotides match TRBD1. This CDR3 region has 14 residues. Looked up from germline, CDR1 is DFQATT and CDR2 is SNEGSKA (reference sequence). J gave up 1 base and V 3 bases, and 5 bases lay outside the gene matches. CDR3 bases: TGCAGTGCTAGGGGGCGACAGGGGTCCTACGAGCAGTACTTC. Amino acids: CSARGRQGSYEQYF.

The genes are TRBV10-3 and TRBJ2-7; perhaps TRBD1 as D (5 bases). The germline V gene encodes CDR1 ENHRY and CDR2 SYGVKD. The CDR3 is made up of 15 amino acids. With 0 bases removed from V and 3 bases from J, the gap between germline ends came to 12 bases. The CDR3 sequence is CAISESESGRYEQYF. The DNA for the CDR3 is TGTGCCATCAGTGAGTCGGAGTCAGGGCGCTACGAGCAGTACTTC.

This rearrangement joins TRBV12-3 or TRBV12-4 to TRBJ2-1, with D perhaps TRBD2 (6 bases). CDR3 length equals 13 residues. V gave up 7 bases and J gave up 1 base, with 8 bases separating them. CDR3 nucleotide sequence: TGTGCCAGCATGGGGGGATCCTACAATGAGCAGTTCTTC. It is translated as CASMGGSYNEQFF.